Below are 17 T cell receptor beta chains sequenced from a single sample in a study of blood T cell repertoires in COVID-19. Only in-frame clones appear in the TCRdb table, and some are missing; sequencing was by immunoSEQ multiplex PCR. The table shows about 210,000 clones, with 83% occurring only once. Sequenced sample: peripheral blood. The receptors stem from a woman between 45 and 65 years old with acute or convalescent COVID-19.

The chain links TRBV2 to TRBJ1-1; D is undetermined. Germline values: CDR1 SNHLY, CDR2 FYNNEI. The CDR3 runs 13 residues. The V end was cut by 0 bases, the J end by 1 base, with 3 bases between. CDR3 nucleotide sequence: TGTGCCAGCAGTGAAGCCGGGAACACTGAAGCTTTCTTT. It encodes CASSEAGNTEAFF.

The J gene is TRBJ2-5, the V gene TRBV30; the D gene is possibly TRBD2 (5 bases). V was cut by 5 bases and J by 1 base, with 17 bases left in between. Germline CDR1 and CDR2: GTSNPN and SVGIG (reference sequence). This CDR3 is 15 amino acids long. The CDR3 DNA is TGTGCCTGGGGGCGGGTAACCCCAGCCCAAGAGACCCAGTACTTC. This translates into CAWGRVTPAQETQYF. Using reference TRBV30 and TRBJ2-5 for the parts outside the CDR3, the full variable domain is SQTIHQWPATLVQPVGSPLSLECTVEGTSNPNLYWYRQAAGRGLQLLFYSVGIGQISSEVPQNLSASRPQDRQFILSSKKLLLSDSGFYLCAWGRVTPAQETQYFGPGTRLLVL.

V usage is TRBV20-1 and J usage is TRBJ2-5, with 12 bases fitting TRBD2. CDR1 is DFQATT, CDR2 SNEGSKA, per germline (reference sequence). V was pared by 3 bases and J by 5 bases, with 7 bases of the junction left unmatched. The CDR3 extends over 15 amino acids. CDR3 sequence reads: CSASLAGGLVETQYF. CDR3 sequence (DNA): TGCAGTGCTAGTCTAGCGGGAGGGCTCGTGGAGACCCAGTACTTC.

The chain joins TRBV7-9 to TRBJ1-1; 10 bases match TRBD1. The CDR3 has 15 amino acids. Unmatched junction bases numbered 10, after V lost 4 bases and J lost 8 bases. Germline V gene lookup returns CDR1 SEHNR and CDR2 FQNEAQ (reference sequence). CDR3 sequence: CASSSAGTGDLEAFF. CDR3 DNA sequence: TGTGCCAGCAGCTCTGCCGGGACAGGGGATTTGGAAGCTTTCTTT.

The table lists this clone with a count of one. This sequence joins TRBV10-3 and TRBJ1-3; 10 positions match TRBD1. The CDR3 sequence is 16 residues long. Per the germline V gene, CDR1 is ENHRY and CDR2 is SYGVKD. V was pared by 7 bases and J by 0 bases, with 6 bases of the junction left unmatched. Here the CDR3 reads CAITSGTGASGNTIYF. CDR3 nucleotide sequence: TGTGCCATCACCTCCGGGACAGGGGCCTCTGGAAACACCATATATTTT.

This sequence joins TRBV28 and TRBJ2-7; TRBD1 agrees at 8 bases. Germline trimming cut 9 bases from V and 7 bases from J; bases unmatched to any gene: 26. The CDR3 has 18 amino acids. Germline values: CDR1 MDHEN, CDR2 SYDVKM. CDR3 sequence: CASHQFPGTGHPSREQYF. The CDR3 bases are TGTGCCAGTCATCAATTTCCCGGGACAGGCCACCCCTCGAGGGAGCAGTACTTC.

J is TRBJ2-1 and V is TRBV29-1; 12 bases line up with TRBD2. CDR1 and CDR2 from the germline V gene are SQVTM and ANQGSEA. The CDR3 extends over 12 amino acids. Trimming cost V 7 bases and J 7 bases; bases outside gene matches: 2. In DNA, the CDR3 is TGCAGCGCCGGGACTAGCGGGAATGAGCAGTTCTTC. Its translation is CSAGTSGNEQFF.

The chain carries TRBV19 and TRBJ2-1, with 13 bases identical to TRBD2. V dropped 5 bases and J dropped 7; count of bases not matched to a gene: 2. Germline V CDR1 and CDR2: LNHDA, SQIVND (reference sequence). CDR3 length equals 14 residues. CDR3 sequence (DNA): TGTGCCAGTAGTGAACTAGCGGGAGGGAATGAGCAGTTCTTC. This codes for CASSELAGGNEQFF.

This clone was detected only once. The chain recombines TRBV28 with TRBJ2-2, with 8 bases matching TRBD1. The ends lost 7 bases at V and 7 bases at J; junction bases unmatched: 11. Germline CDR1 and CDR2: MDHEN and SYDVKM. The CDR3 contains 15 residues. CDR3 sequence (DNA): TGTGCCAGCACCATCGGACAGGGACGGGTCGGGGAGCTGTTTTTT. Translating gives CASTIGQGRVGELFF.

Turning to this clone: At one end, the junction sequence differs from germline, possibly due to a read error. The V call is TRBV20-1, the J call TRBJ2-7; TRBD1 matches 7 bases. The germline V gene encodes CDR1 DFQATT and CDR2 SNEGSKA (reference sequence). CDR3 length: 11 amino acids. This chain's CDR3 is CSASPPTGATF. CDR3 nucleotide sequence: TGCAGTGCTAGCCCCCCCACAGGGGCTACCTTC.

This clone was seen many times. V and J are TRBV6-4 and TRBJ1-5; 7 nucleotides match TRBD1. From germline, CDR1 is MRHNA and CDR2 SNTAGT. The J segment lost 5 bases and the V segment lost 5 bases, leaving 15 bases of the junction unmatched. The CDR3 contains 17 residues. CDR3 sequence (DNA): TGTGCCAGCAGTCCAATGGGCAGGGGGGCCCTTGATCAGCCCCAGCATTTT. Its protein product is CASSPMGRGALDQPQHF.

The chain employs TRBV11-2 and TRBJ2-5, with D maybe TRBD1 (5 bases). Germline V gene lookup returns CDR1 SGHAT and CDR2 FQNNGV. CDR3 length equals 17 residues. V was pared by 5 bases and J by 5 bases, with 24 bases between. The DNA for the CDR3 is TGTGCCAGCAGCCCTAACGTTATACAGACCCCAGGGGAGACCCAGTACTTC. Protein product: CASSPNVIQTPGETQYF.

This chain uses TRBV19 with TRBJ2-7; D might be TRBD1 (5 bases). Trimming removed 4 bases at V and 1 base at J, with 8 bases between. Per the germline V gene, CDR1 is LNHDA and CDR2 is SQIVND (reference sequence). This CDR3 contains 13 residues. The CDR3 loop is CASSSQGSYEQYF. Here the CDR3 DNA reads TGTGCCAGTAGTAGCCAGGGATCCTACGAGCAGTACTTC.

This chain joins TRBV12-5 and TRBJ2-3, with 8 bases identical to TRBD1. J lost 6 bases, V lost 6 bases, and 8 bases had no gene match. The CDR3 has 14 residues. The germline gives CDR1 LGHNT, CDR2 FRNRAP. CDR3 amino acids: CASGSGTGFDTQYF. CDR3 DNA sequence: TGTGCTAGTGGCTCCGGGACAGGCTTCGATACGCAGTATTTT.

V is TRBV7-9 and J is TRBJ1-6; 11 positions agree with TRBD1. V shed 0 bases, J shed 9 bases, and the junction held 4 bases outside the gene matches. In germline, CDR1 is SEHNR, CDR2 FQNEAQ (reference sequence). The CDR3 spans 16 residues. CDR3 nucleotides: TGTGCCAGCAGCTTAGCTTCCGGGACAGGGGGTTCACCCCTCCACTTT. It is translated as CASSLASGTGGSPLHF. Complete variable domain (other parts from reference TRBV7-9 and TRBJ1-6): DTGVSQNPRHKITKRGQNVTFRCDPISEHNRLYWYRQTLGQGPEFLTYFQNEAQLEKSRLLSDRFSAERPKGSFSTLEIQRTEQGDSAMYLCASSLASGTGGSPLHFGNGTRLTVT.

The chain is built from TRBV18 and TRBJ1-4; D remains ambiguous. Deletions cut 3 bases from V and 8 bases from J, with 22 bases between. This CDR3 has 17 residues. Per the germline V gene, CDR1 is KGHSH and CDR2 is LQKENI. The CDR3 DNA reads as TGTGCCAGCTCACCTCGATGGGGAGGCCCAGAAGGAGAAAAACTGTTTTTT. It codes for CASSPRWGGPEGEKLFF.

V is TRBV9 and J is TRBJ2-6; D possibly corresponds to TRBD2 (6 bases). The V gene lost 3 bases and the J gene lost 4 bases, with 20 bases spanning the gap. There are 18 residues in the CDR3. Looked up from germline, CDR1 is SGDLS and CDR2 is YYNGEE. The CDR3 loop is CASSAPRAGRLGANVLTF. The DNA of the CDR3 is TGTGCCAGCAGCGCACCCCGAGCGGGCCGGCTAGGGGCCAACGTCCTGACTTTC.